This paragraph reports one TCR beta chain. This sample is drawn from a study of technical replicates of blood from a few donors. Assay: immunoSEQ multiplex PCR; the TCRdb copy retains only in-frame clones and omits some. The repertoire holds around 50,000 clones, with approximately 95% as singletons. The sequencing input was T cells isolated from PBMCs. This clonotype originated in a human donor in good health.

In nucleotides, the CDR3 is TGTGCCAGCGCCCGGTGGGGGGACGAGCAGTACTTC. Its translation: CASARWGDEQYF. The chain carries TRBV2 and TRBJ2-7, with a possible D match to TRBD2 (6 bases). Trimming shortened V by 8 bases and J by 5 bases, and 13 bases separated the two germline ends. The CDR3 has 12 residues. From germline, CDR1 is SNHLY and CDR2 FYNNEI.